These 19 T cell receptor beta chains were all obtained from the same sample, sequenced in a study of T cell responses to AZD1222 COVID-19 vaccine (dated by TCRdb to the early 2020s). The sample's time point, from its label and the paper: baseline before first vaccination. Library generation was performed with the immunoSEQ multiplex PCR assay. The source is immuneACCESS, and TCRdb retained only in-frame sequences with V and J called. Part of the clones is not carried over; for the studies checked, unresolved V genes explain less than half of this, and the remainder is unexplained. The sample yields about 68,000 clones; around 83% were counted once. The leading ten clones occupy about 12% of the sample. The specimen comprised peripheral blood, sampled on day 0 of AZD1222 vaccination. All receptors come from an adult in good health.

The J gene is TRBJ1-5, the V gene TRBV27, with 7 nucleotides matching TRBD1. There are 14 residues in the CDR3. Looked up from germline, CDR1 is MNHEY and CDR2 is SMNVEV (reference sequence). The V gene end was trimmed by 5 bases and the J gene end by 6 bases; junction bases not matched to a gene: 7. The CDR3 is CASSLAGGGQPQHF. In DNA form, the CDR3 reads TGTGCCAGCAGTCTGGCAGGGGGTGGTCAGCCCCAGCATTTT.

This sequence joins TRBV29-1 and TRBJ1-2, with D unresolved. The CDR3 runs 12 residues. Germline loops: CDR1 SQVTM, CDR2 ANQGSEA. V shed 6 bases and J shed 5 bases, with 13 bases lying between them. This CDR3 reads CSVNEGSYGYTF. CDR3 DNA sequence: TGCAGCGTAAATGAAGGGAGTTATGGCTACACCTTC.

This clone appeared once. The CDR3 region is CATSRDPAGGLYNEQFF. DNA for the CDR3: TGTGCCACCAGCAGAGATCCAGCGGGGGGGCTTTACAATGAGCAGTTCTTC. The V call is TRBV15, the J call TRBJ2-1, with 10 bases identical to TRBD2. The CDR3 length is 17 residues. Per germline, CDR1 LNHNV and CDR2 YYDKDF (reference sequence). The ends lost 0 bases at V and 4 bases at J; junction bases unmatched: 6.

Only a few counts were recorded for this clone. The V gene is TRBV2, the J gene TRBJ2-7, with D hard to call. The CDR3 totals 11 residues. Trimming shortened V by 6 bases and J by 4 bases, and 7 bases separated the two germline ends. Germline CDR1 and CDR2: SNHLY and FYNNEI. In DNA, the CDR3 is TGTGCCAGCAGCAATGAATACGAGCAGTACTTC. This sequence encodes CASSNEYEQYF.

V usage is TRBV4-2 and J usage is TRBJ2-7; D is undetermined. In germline, CDR1 is LGHNA, CDR2 YNFKEQ. The V and J ends lost 2 bases and 3 bases respectively, with 8 bases between them. The CDR3 consists of 13 residues. As DNA, the CDR3 is TGTGCCAGCAGCCAACCGGAGAGCTACGAGCAGTACTTC. Amino acid sequence: CASSQPESYEQYF.

The chain carries TRBV3-1 (or the pseudogene TRBV3-2) and TRBJ2-5; TRBD2 matches at 12 bases. The CDR3 runs to 16 residues. The J segment lost 3 bases and the V segment lost 4 bases, leaving 6 bases of the junction unmatched. Germline V gives CDR1 LGHDT, CDR2 YNNKEL (reference sequence). The CDR3 loop is CASSPPSGGAEETQYF. The CDR3 DNA sequence: TGTGCCAGCAGCCCTCCTAGCGGGGGGGCCGAAGAGACCCAGTACTTC.

V and J are TRBV5-1 and TRBJ2-1; 13 bases match TRBD2. After removal of 4 bases from V and 1 base from J, the junction contained 5 bases not matched to a gene. The germline V gene has CDR1 SGHRS and CDR2 YFSETQ. This CDR3 has 17 residues. CDR3 in amino acids: CASSRRLAGGSYNEQFF. The CDR3 bases are TGCGCCAGCAGCAGGAGACTAGCGGGGGGATCCTACAATGAGCAGTTCTTC.

The chain uses TRBV9 and TRBJ2-1; no clear D. The CDR3 spans 16 residues. Looked up from germline, CDR1 is SGDLS and CDR2 is YYNGEE. V gave up 3 bases and J gave up 6 bases, with 19 bases separating them. This chain's CDR3 is CASSGRATKNGNEQFF. The CDR3, as DNA: TGTGCCAGCAGCGGACGGGCCACAAAAAACGGCAATGAGCAGTTCTTC.

This clone appeared a single time. The chain couples TRBV6-5 to TRBJ2-1, with D possibly TRBD2 on 5 matching bases. The V end lost 6 bases, the J end lost 7 bases, and 19 bases lay between the germline ends. From germline, CDR1 is MNHEY and CDR2 SVGAGI. This CDR3 has 15 amino acids. In DNA form, the CDR3 reads TGTGCCAGCAGCCTGGAGGTGGCCCCTTTAAATGAGCAGTTCTTC. It yields the protein CASSLEVAPLNEQFF.

This chain links TRBV2 with TRBJ2-3, with no clear D. The CDR3 has 16 residues. Per germline, CDR1 SNHLY and CDR2 FYNNEI. V was shortened by 6 bases and J by 2 bases, with 18 bases between the two germline ends. Here the CDR3 reads CASSHDWGKDTDTQYF. The DNA of the CDR3 is TGTGCCAGCAGCCACGATTGGGGAAAGGACACAGATACGCAGTATTTT.

This clone was observed once. The chain couples TRBV7-9 to TRBJ2-7; no clear D. V lost 5 bases and J lost 3, with 23 bases in between. The CDR3 loop spans 17 amino acids. Germline-derived CDR1 and CDR2 are SEHNR and FQNEAQ (reference sequence). The CDR3 sequence: CASSPLLQTIMNYEQYF. CDR3 nucleotide sequence: TGTGCCAGCAGCCCCTTATTACAGACGATCATGAACTACGAGCAGTACTTC.

With respect to this clone: Other DNA sequences within the sample encode an identical CDR3. V gene TRBV29-1 combines with J gene TRBJ1-3; TRBD1 matches 7 bases. The CDR3 runs 12 residues. Germline values: CDR1 SQVTM, CDR2 ANQGSEA. With V trimmed by 6 bases and J by 3 bases, 2 bases remained unmatched. CDR3 amino acids: CSVRDSGNTIYF. In DNA, the CDR3 is TGCAGCGTAAGGGACAGTGGAAACACCATATATTTT.

The gene calls are TRBV30 and TRBJ2-2; TRBD2 is a possible D gene (5 bases). Trimming pared 0 bases from V and 5 bases from J, leaving 16 bases between. The CDR3 consists of 16 residues. Germline CDR1 and CDR2: GTSNPN and SVGIG (reference sequence). CDR3 bases: TGTGCCTGGAGTGTACTCCCGGGGTCGGGGACCGGGGAGCTGTTTTTT. This gives the protein CAWSVLPGSGTGELFF.

The DNA for the CDR3 is TGTGCCAGCAGCGCACAGGGGGACAGGGATGAAAAACTGTTTTTT. This encodes CASSAQGDRDEKLFF. The chain employs TRBV21-1 and TRBJ1-4; TRBD1 is the table's D call and was not checked against the DNA. TRBV21-1 has pseudogene status. The CDR3 extends over 15 amino acids.

V usage is TRBV24-1 and J usage is TRBJ1-2; no definite D call. The CDR3 is 16 residues long. The germline V and J ends were trimmed by 1 base and 0 bases, with 11 bases remaining between them. Germline lookup yields CDR1 KGHDR and CDR2 SFDVKD. The CDR3 is CATSDLPSPSNYGYTF. The DNA for the CDR3 is TGTGCCACCAGTGATTTACCCTCTCCCTCTAACTATGGCTACACCTTC.

V and J are TRBV19 and TRBJ1-5; unclear D gene. V lost 6 bases and J 4 bases, leaving 13 bases between the germline ends. CDR1 is LNHDA and CDR2 is SQIVND in the germline V gene (reference sequence). The CDR3 extends over 14 amino acids. The CDR3 DNA sequence: TGTGCCAGTAGACTAAATCACCGGAATCAGCCCCAGCATTTT. Protein product: CASRLNHRNQPQHF.

The chain links TRBV19 to TRBJ1-2; 8 positions match TRBD1. The germline gives CDR1 LNHDA, CDR2 SQIVND (reference sequence). J lost 8 bases, V lost 5 bases, and 10 bases had no gene match. This CDR3 contains 14 residues. The CDR3 DNA follows: TGTGCCAGTAGTCCATCCGGACAGGGAGGAGGCTACACCTTC. It encodes CASSPSGQGGGYTF.

The V call is TRBV6-4, the J call TRBJ1-2; a possible D gene is TRBD1 (6 bases). There are 14 residues in the CDR3. The germline V and J ends were trimmed by 2 bases and 7 bases, with 14 bases remaining between them. The V gene's germline CDR1 is MRHNA and CDR2 SNTAGT. DNA of the CDR3: TGTGCCAGCAGTGACACCTCAGGGGCGGCTGGCTACACCTTC. This gives the protein CASSDTSGAAGYTF.

The J gene is TRBJ1-2, the V gene TRBV7-9; no reliable D call. The germline V gene encodes CDR1 SEHNR and CDR2 FQNEAQ (reference sequence). V dropped 1 base and J dropped 4 bases, with 13 bases sitting between them. The length of the CDR3 is 15 residues. The CDR3 DNA reads as TGTGCCAGCAGCTTAGTCCGAGATGCGGTCTATGGCTACACCTTC. This codes for CASSLVRDAVYGYTF.